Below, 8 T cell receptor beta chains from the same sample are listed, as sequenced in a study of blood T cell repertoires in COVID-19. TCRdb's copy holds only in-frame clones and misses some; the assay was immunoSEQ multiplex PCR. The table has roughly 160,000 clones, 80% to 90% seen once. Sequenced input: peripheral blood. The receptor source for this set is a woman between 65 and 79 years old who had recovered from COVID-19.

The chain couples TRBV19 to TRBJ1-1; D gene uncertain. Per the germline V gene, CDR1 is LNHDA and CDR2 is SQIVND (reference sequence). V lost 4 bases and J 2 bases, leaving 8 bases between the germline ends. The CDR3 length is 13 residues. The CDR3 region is CASSTEANTEAFF. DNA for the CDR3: TGTGCCAGTAGTACGGAGGCAAACACTGAAGCTTTCTTT.

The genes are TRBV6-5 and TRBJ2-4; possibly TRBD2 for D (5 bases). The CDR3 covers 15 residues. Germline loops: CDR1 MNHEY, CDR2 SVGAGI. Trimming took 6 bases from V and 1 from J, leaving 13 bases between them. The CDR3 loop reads CASSRSGGAKNIQYF. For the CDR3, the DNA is TGTGCCAGCAGCCGCTCGGGCGGGGCCAAAAACATTCAGTACTTC.

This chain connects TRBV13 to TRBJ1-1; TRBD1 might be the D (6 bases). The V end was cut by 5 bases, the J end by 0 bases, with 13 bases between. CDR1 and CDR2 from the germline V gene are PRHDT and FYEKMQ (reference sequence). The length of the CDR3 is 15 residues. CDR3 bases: TGTGCCAGCAGCCCCAGCCGGACAGTGAACACTGAAGCTTTCTTT. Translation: CASSPSRTVNTEAFF.

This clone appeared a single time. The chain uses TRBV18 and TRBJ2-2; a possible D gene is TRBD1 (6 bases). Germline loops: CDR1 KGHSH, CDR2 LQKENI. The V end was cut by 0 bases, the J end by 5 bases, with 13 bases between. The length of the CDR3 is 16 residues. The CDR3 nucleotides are TGTGCCAGCTCACCACCTTCGGGACAACAGACCGGGGAGCTGTTTTTT. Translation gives CASSPPSGQQTGELFF.

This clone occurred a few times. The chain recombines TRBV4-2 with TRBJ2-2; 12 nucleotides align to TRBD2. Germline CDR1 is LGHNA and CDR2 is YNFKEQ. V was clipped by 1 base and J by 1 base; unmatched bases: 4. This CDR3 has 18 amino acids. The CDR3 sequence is CASSQGTSGDGNTGELFF. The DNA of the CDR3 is TGTGCCAGCAGCCAAGGGACTAGCGGGGACGGGAACACCGGGGAGCTGTTTTTT.

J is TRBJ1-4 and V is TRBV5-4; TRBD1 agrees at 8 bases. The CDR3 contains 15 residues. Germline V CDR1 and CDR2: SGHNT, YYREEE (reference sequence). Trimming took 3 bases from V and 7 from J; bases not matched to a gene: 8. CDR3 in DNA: TGTGCCAGCAGCTCCCGGACAGGGCAGGGTGAAAAACTGTTTTTT. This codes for CASSSRTGQGEKLFF.

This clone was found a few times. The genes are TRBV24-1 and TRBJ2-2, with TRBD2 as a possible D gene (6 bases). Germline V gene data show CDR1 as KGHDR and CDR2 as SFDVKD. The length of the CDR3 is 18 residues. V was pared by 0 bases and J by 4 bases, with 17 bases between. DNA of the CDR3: TGTGCCACCAGTGATTTGGTGGAGGGAGACTCGGGCACCGGGGAGCTGTTTTTT. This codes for CATSDLVEGDSGTGELFF.

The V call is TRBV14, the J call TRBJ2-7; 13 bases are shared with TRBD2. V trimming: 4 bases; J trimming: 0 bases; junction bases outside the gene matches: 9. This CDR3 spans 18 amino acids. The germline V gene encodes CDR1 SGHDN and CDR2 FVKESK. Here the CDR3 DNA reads TGTGCCAGCAGCCCTAGGACTAGCGGGAGTCCTACCTCCTACGAGCAGTACTTC. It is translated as CASSPRTSGSPTSYEQYF.